A selection of T cell receptor beta chains follows, all from one sample in a study of blood T cell repertoires in COVID-19. Clones were sequenced by immunoSEQ multiplex PCR, and TCRdb holds only the in-frame ones, with some missing. The data show about 64,000 clones, just over 85% seen once. The sequencing sample was made of peripheral blood. These receptors were collected from a man in his fifties or sixties with active COVID-19. CDR3s include the opening cysteine and the closing phenylalanine or tryptophan. Each record gives: clone size, V gene, J gene, D gene, CDR3 protein, CDR3 DNA. A D gene is named only where the DNA matches it firmly. Clone size, where shown, is once, few, many, or a class for clones that have expanded.

>-|TRBV28|TRBJ1-5|TRBD1
CASRTGGWGNQPQHF
TGTGCCAGCAGAACAGGGGGCTGGGGCAATCAGCCCCAGCATTTT
>-|TRBV12-5|TRBJ2-3|TRBD1
CASGRDRNTDTQYF
TGTGCTAGTGGCCGGGACAGGAACACAGATACGCAGTATTTT
>-|TRBV2|TRBJ2-7|-
CASSESGRTYEQYF
TGTGCCAGCAGTGAATCTGGGCGAACCTACGAGCAGTACTTC
>-|TRBV28|TRBJ2-5|TRBD2
CASSSLAGQETQYF
TGTGCCAGCAGTTCACTAGCGGGCCAAGAGACCCAGTACTTC
>-|TRBV19|TRBJ2-7|TRBD1
CASSIAGQARYEQYF
TGTGCCAGTAGTATAGCTGGACAGGCAAGGTACGAGCAGTACTTC
>few|TRBV27|TRBJ1-2|-
CASSLSAGRGYGYTF
TGTGCCAGCAGTTTATCGGCAGGGAGGGGCTATGGCTACACCTTC
>-|TRBV3-1/TRBV3-2|TRBJ1-4|TRBD1
CASSRDRDNEKLFF
TGTGCCAGCAGCCGGGACAGGGATAATGAAAAACTGTTTTTT
>-|TRBV10-3|TRBJ2-5|TRBD2
CAISAGTSGEQETQYF
TGTGCCATCAGTGCCGGGACTAGCGGGGAGCAAGAGACCCAGTACTTC
>-|TRBV6-5|TRBJ2-7|TRBD1
CASSSTGGGGSYEQYF
TGTGCCAGCAGTTCCACAGGGGGCGGGGGTAGCTACGAGCAGTACTTC
>-|TRBV30|TRBJ1-5|-
CAWRGPSPQGPQHF
TGTGCCTGGAGGGGTCCCAGTCCTCAGGGGCCCCAGCATTTT
>-|TRBV11-2|TRBJ2-1|-
CASSLTGSWDEQFF
TGTGCCAGCAGCTTAACAGGATCATGGGATGAGCAGTTCTTC
>-|TRBV18|TRBJ2-1|-
CASSPTSSNEQFF
TGTGCCAGCTCCCCAACTAGCTCCAATGAGCAGTTCTTC
>-|TRBV9|TRBJ2-5|TRBD2
CASSVGSGGAQETQYF
TGTGCCAGCAGCGTAGGTAGCGGGGGGGCCCAAGAGACCCAGTACTTC
>-|TRBV6-1|TRBJ2-1|-
CASSEDLRSSSYNEQFF
TGTGCCAGCAGTGAAGACCTGAGATCGAGCTCCTACAATGAGCAGTTCTTC
>-|TRBV28|TRBJ2-7|-
CASSATVPYEQYF
TGTGCCAGCAGTGCCACAGTTCCCTACGAGCAGTACTTC
>once|TRBV14|TRBJ2-2|-
CASSNIQGPNTGELFF
TGTGCCAGCAGCAATATACAGGGTCCGAACACCGGGGAGCTGTTTTTT
>-|TRBV28|TRBJ2-3|TRBD2
CASSLNLSGGLYGRGNTQYF
TGTGCCAGCAGTTTAAATTTATCGGGGGGACTCTACGGGAGAGGAAATACGCAGTATTTT
>-|TRBV6-2/TRBV6-3|TRBJ2-2|TRBD2
CASSSAPPGLVVTGELFF
TGTGCCAGCAGTTCCGCCCCTCCGGGACTAGTCGTCACCGGGGAGCTGTTTTTT
>-|TRBV11-1|TRBJ2-3|-
CASSNKRVTDTQYF
TGTGCCAGCAGTAATAAGCGGGTCACAGATACGCAGTATTTT
>-|TRBV5-1|TRBJ2-3|-
CASSLGLDSDTQYF
TGCGCCAGCAGCTTGGGCCTAGATTCAGATACGCAGTATTTT
>once|TRBV3-1/TRBV3-2|TRBJ2-7|TRBD1
CASSQARGTGYEQYF
TGTGCCAGCAGCCAAGCTAGGGGGACAGGGTACGAGCAGTACTTC
>-|TRBV14|TRBJ2-1|TRBD1
CASSPQGDEQFF
TGTGCCAGCAGTCCTCAGGGGGATGAGCAGTTCTTC
>-|TRBV5-4|TRBJ2-7|TRBD1
CASSSTGTEYEQYF
TGTGCCAGCAGCTCCACCGGGACAGAATACGAGCAGTACTTC
>-|TRBV25-1|TRBJ2-5|TRBD1
CASKSRTGEQETQYF
TGTGCCAGCAAAAGTCGGACAGGGGAACAAGAGACCCAGTACTTC
>-|TRBV5-1|TRBJ2-1|TRBD2
CASSPPSGGGNEQFF
TGCGCCAGCAGCCCACCCAGCGGGGGTGGGAATGAGCAGTTCTTC
>-|TRBV5-1|TRBJ2-2|TRBD1
CASSLGGQGNGELFF
TGCGCCAGCAGCCTGGGGGGACAGGGGAACGGGGAGCTGTTTTTT
>-|TRBV28|TRBJ1-5|-
CASSLFAGVQPQHF
TGTGCCAGCAGTTTATTTGCAGGGGTACAGCCCCAGCATTTT
>-|TRBV4-2|TRBJ2-1|TRBD2
CASSELGAGHNEQFF
TGTGCCAGCAGCGAGCTAGGAGCGGGGCACAATGAGCAGTTCTTC
>-|TRBV27|TRBJ1-4|-
CASSFGSDSRGEKLFF
TGTGCCAGCAGTTTTGGGTCGGACAGTAGGGGAGAAAAACTGTTTTTT
>few|TRBV19|TRBJ1-4|TRBD1
CASSIGKGQGREKLFF
TGTGCCAGTAGTATAGGTAAAGGACAGGGGCGTGAAAAACTGTTTTTT
>-|TRBV6-5|TRBJ1-3|TRBD1
CASRRTGAVGNTIYF
TGTGCCAGCAGACGGACAGGGGCTGTTGGAAACACCATATATTTT
>-|TRBV4-1|TRBJ2-1|TRBD2
CASSQEKREGRNEQFF
TGCGCCAGCAGCCAAGAAAAGCGGGAGGGCCGAAATGAGCAGTTCTTC
>-|TRBV4-1|TRBJ2-3|-
CASTTTGMDTQYF
TGCGCCAGCACCACAACAGGGATGGATACGCAGTATTTT
>-|TRBV24-1|TRBJ2-7|TRBD2
CATSDFRSGGYEQYF
TGTGCCACCAGTGATTTTAGGTCCGGGGGGTACGAGCAGTACTTC
>-|TRBV7-2|TRBJ2-1|TRBD2
CASRPSGSSYNEQFF
TGTGCCAGCAGACCGAGCGGGAGCTCCTACAATGAGCAGTTCTTC
>-|TRBV5-8|TRBJ1-5|TRBD1
CASSPTRGSVNQPQHF
TGTGCCAGCAGTCCCACCAGGGGGTCAGTCAATCAGCCCCAGCATTTT
>-|TRBV2|TRBJ2-7|TRBD2
CASSFLAGQAYEQYF
TGTGCCAGCAGTTTCCTAGCGGGACAAGCCTACGAGCAGTACTTC
>-|TRBV7-9|TRBJ2-7|TRBD1
CASSKGQGLTYEQYF
TGTGCCAGCAGCAAAGGACAGGGCCTCACCTACGAGCAGTACTTC
>-|TRBV7-9|TRBJ1-1|TRBD1
CASSDRTGAMNTEAFF
TGTGCCAGCAGTGACCGGACAGGGGCCATGAACACTGAAGCTTTCTTT
>-|TRBV29-1|TRBJ2-5|-
CSGRGETQYF
TGCAGCGGGAGGGGAGAGACCCAGTACTTC
>-|TRBV7-2|TRBJ2-3|TRBD1
CASSLETGLSTDTQYF
TGTGCCAGCAGCTTAGAGACAGGGCTAAGCACAGATACGCAGTATTTT
>once|TRBV13|TRBJ2-1|TRBD2
CASSFLAGAYNEQFF
TGTGCCAGCAGTTTCCTAGCGGGGGCCTACAATGAGCAGTTCTTC
>-|TRBV3-1/TRBV3-2|TRBJ1-2|TRBD1
CASSQDTGGGGYTF
TGTGCCAGCAGCCAGGATACAGGGGGCGGTGGCTACACCTTC
>few|TRBV4-1|TRBJ2-7|-
CASSQDWGDEQYF
TGCGCCAGCAGCCAAGATTGGGGGGACGAGCAGTACTTC
>many|TRBV6-2/TRBV6-3|TRBJ2-7|TRBD1
CASSNPGTAYYEQYF
TGTGCCAGCAGCAATCCCGGGACAGCCTACTACGAGCAGTACTTC
>-|TRBV28|TRBJ2-1|TRBD2
CASRSLAGGLGYNEQFF
TGTGCCAGCAGGAGTTTAGCGGGAGGTTTGGGCTACAATGAGCAGTTCTTC
>-|TRBV5-1|TRBJ2-5|TRBD2
CASSRGLAEETQYF
TGCGCCAGCAGCCGAGGACTAGCGGAAGAGACCCAGTACTTC
>-|TRBV15|TRBJ1-1|-
CATSRDGGENTEAFF
TGTGCCACCAGCAGAGATGGAGGCGAGAACACTGAAGCTTTCTTT
>-|TRBV6-5|TRBJ1-2|TRBD1
CASSRTATGVYTF
TGTGCCAGCAGTAGAACCGCGACAGGGGTCTACACCTTC
>-|TRBV29-1|TRBJ2-7|TRBD2
CSVSKPGLADYEQYF
TGCAGCGTGTCAAAACCGGGACTAGCTGACTACGAGCAGTACTTC
>-|TRBV19|TRBJ2-1|TRBD2
CATPEAGGPWNEQFF
TGTGCCACCCCAGAAGCGGGAGGGCCTTGGAATGAGCAGTTCTTC
>-|TRBV7-2|TRBJ2-2|-
CASSSESGELFF
TGTGCCAGCAGCTCAGAATCCGGGGAGCTGTTTTTT